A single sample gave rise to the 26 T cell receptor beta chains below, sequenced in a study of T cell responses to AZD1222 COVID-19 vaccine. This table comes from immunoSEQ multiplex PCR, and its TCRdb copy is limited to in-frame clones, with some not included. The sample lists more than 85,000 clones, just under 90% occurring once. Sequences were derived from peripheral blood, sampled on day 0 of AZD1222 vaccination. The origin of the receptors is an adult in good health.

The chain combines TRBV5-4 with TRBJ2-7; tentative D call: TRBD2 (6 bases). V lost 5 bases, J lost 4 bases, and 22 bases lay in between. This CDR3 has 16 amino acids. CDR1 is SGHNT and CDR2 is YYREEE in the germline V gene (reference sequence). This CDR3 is CASSPGPGLQYYEQYF. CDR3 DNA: TGTGCCAGCAGTCCCGGGCCGGGACTCCAGTATTACGAGCAGTACTTC.

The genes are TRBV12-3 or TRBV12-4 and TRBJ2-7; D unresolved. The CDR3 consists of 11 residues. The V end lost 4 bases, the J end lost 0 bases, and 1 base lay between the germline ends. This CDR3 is CASSSSYEQYF. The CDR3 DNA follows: TGTGCCAGCAGTTCCTCCTACGAGCAGTACTTC.

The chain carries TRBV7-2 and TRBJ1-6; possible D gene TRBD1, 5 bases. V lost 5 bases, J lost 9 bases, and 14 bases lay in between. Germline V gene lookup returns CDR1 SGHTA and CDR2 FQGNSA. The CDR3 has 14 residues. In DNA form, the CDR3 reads TGTGCCAGCAGCCCCCGTGGGGGAGGTTCACCCCTCCACTTT. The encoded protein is CASSPRGGGSPLHF.

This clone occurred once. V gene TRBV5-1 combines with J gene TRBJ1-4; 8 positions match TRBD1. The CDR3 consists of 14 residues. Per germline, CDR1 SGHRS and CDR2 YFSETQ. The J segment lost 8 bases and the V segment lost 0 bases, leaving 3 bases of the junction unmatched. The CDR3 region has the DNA TGCGCCAGCAGCTTGGGACAGGGGCCCGAAAAACTGTTTTTT. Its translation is CASSLGQGPEKLFF.

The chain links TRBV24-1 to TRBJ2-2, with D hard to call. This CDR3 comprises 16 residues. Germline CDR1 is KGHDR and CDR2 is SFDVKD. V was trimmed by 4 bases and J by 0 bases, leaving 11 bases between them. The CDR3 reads CATSDSLTPNTGELFF. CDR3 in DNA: TGTGCCACCAGTGACTCCTTAACTCCGAACACCGGGGAGCTGTTTTTT.

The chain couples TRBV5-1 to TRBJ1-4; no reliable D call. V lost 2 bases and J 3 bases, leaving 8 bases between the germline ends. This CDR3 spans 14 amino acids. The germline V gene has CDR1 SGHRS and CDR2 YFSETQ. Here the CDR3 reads CASSLGRANEKLFF. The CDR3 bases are TGCGCCAGCAGCTTAGGGAGGGCTAATGAAAAACTGTTTTTT.

This chain's CDR3 is CASSYETGDKDTEAFF. The CDR3 DNA sequence: TGTGCCAGCAGTTACGAGACAGGGGATAAAGACACTGAAGCTTTCTTT. The rearrangement links TRBV6-6 to TRBJ1-1, with 8 bases aligning to TRBD1. Germline V lookup: CDR1 MNHNY, CDR2 SVGAGI (reference sequence). The V and J ends lost 2 bases and 3 bases, in that order; junction bases with no gene match: 8. The CDR3 contains 16 residues.

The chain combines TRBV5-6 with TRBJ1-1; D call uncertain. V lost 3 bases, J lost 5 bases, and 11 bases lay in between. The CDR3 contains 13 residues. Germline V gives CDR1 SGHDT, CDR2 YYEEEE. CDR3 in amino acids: CASSYRPGTEAFF. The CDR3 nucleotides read TGTGCCAGCAGCTACCGTCCGGGAACTGAAGCTTTCTTT.

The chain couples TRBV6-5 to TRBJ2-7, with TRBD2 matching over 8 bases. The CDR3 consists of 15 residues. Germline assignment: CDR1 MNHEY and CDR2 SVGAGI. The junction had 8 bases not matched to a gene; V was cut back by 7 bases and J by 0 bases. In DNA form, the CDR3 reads TGTGCCAGCAAAATTAGCGGGGTGAGCTCCTACGAGCAGTACTTC. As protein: CASKISGVSSYEQYF.

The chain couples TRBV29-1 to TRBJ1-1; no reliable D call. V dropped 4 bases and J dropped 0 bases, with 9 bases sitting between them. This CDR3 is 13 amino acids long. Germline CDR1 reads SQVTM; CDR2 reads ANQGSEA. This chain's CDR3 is CSVVLTMNTEAFF. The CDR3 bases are TGCAGCGTTGTTTTGACCATGAACACTGAAGCTTTCTTT.

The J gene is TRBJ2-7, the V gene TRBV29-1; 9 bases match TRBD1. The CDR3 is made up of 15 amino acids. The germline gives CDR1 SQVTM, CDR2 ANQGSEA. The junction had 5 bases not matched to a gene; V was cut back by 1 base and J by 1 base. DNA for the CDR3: TGCAGCGTTGAAGTGTACGGACAGGGGTCCTACGAGCAGTACTTC. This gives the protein CSVEVYGQGSYEQYF.

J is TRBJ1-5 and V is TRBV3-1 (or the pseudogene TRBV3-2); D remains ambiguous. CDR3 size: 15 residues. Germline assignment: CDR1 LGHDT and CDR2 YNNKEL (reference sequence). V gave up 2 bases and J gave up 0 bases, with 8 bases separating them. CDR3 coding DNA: TGTGCCAGCAGCCAATCGGGAGATAGCAATCAGCCCCAGCATTTT. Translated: CASSQSGDSNQPQHF.

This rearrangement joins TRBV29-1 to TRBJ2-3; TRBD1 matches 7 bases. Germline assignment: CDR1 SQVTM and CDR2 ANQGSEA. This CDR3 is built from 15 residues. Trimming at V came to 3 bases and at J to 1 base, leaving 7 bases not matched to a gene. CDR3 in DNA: TGCAGCGTTGATCCGTCCGGACAGGGCACAGATACGCAGTATTTT. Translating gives CSVDPSGQGTDTQYF.

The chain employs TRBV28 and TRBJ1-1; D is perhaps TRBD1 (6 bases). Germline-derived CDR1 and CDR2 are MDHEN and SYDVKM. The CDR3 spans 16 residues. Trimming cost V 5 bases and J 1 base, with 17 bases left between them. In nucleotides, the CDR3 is TGTGCCAGCAGTCAGGCCACAGGGCCAAGGAACACTGAAGCTTTCTTT. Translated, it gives CASSQATGPRNTEAFF.

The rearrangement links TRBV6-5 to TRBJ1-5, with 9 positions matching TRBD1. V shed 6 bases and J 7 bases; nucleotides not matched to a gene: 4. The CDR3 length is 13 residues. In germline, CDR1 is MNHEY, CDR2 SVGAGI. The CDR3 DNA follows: TGTGCCAGCAGCAGACAGGGGGGGCAGCCCCAGCATTTT. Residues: CASSRQGGQPQHF.

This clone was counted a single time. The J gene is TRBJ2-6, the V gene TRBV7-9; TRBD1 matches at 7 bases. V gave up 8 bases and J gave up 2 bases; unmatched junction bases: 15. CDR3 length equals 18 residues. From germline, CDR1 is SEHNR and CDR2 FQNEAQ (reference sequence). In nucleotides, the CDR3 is TGTGCCAGCCTGGCTCGGGACAGCTTACTCCCTGGGGCCAACGTCCTGACTTTC. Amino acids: CASLARDSLLPGANVLTF.

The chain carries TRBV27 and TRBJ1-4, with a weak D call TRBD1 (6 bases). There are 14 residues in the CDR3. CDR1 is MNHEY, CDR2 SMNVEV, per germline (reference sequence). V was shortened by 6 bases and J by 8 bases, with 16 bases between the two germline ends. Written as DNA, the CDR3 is TGTGCCAGCAGGACCGGGACAAGGGCGGAAAAACTGTTTTTT. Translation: CASRTGTRAEKLFF.

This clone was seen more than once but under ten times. CDR3 in amino acids: CASSFGLAGGRDTQYF. In nucleotides, the CDR3 is TGTGCCAGCAGCTTCGGTCTAGCGGGGGGTCGGGATACGCAGTATTTT. The chain combines TRBV7-2 with TRBJ2-3; the match to TRBD2 covers 11 bases. Looked up from germline, CDR1 is SGHTA and CDR2 is FQGNSA. The CDR3 consists of 16 residues. Trimming at V came to 3 bases and at J to 6 bases, leaving 8 bases not matched to a gene.

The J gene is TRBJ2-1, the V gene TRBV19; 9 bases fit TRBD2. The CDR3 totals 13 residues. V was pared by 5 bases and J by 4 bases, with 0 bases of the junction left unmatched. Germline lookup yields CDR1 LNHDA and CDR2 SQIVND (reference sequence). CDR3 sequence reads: CASSLAGYNEQFF. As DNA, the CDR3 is TGTGCCAGTAGTCTAGCGGGGTACAATGAGCAGTTCTTC.

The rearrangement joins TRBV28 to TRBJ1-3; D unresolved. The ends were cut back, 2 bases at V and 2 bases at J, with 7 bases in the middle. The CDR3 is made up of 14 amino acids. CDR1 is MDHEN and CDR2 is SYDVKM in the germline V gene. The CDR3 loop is CASSLRTTGNTIYF. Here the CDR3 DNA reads TGTGCCAGCAGTTTAAGAACAACTGGAAACACCATATATTTT.

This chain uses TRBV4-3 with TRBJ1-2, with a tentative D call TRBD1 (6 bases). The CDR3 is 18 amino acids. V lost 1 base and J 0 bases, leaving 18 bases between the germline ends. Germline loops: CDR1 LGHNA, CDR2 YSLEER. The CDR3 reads CASSQGLGGRPPNYGYTF. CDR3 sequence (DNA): TGCGCCAGCAGCCAAGGTCTGGGGGGCCGTCCCCCTAACTATGGCTACACCTTC.

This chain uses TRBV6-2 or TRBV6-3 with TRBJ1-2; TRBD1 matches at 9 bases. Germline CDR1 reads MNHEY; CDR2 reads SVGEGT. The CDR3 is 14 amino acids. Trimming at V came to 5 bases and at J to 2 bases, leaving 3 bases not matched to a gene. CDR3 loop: CASSRDRVNYGYTF. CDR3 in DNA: TGTGCCAGCAGTAGGGACAGGGTAAACTATGGCTACACCTTC.

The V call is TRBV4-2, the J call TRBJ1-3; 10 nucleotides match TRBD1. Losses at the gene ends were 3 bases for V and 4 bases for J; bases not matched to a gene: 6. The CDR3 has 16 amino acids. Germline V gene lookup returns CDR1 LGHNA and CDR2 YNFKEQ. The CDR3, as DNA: TGTGCCAGCAGCCATCCGGACAGGGGGAAGGGAAACACCATATATTTT. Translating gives CASSHPDRGKGNTIYF.

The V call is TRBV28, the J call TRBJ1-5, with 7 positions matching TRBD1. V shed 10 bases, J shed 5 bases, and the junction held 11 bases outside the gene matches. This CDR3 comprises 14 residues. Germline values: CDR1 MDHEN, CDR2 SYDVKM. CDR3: CATSFVQGDQPQHF. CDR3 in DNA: TGTGCCACCTCCTTTGTCCAGGGGGATCAGCCCCAGCATTTT.

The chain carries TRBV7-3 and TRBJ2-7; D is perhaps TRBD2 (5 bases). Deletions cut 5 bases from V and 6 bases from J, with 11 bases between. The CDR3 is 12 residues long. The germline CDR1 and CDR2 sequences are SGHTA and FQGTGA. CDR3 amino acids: CASSVGRGEQYF. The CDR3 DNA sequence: TGTGCCAGCAGCGTTGGCCGGGGCGAGCAGTACTTC.

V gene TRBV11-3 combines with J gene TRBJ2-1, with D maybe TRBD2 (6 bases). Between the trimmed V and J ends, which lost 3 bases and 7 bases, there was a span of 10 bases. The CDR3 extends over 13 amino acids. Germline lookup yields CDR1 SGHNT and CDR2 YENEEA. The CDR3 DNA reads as TGTGCCAGCAGCTTTAGCGGAAGGAATGAGCAGTTCTTC. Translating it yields CASSFSGRNEQFF.